This TCR beta chain is drawn from a study of blood T cell repertoires in COVID-19. Across the whole study: PBMCs, B-cell-depleted T cells, or T cells were the source of the cDNA or gDNA that made up the material.

The length of the CDR3 is 15 residues. The V segment lost 7 bases and the J segment 2 bases; nucleotides outside the gene matches: 4. The germline V gene has CDR1 SGHVS and CDR2 FNYEAQ. Per the original methods: Nucleated cell number was recorded as an estimate derived from reference gene primer amplification. Profiling relied on immunoSEQ multiplex PCR, and the TCRdb table lists in-frame clones only, not all of them. V, J and clone size were drawn from that table, and D and trimming were deduced from the DNA. The table records approximately 300,000 clones, approximately 90% of them present only once.

Material for sequencing was peripheral blood. The chain is built from TRBV7-6 and TRBJ2-2; TRBD1 agrees at 10 bases. The receptor's source is a woman aged 50 to 60 with COVID-19, enrolled during active disease. The CDR3 coding sequence is TGTGCCAGCAAGGTGACAGGGGGCAACACCGGGGAGCTGTTTTTT. This sequence encodes CASKVTGGNTGELFF.